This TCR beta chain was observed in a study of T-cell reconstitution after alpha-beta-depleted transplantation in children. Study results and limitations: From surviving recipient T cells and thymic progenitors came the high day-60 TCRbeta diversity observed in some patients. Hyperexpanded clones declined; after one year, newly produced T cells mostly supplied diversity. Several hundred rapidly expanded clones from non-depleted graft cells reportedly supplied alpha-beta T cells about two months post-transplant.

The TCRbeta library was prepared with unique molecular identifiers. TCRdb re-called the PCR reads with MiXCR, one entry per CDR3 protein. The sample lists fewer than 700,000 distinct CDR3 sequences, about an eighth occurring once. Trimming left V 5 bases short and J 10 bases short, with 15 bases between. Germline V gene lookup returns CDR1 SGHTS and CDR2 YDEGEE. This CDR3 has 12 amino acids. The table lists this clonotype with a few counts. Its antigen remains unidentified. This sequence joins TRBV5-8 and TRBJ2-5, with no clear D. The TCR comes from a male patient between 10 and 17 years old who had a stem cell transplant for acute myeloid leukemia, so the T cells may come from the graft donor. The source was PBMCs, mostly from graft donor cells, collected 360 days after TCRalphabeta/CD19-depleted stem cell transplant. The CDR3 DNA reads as TGTGCCAGCAGTTTCGCCCGCTCTAACCAGTACTTC. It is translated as CASSFARSNQYF.